These 16 T cell receptor beta chains originate from one sample sequenced in a study of CD8 T cells in Susac syndrome. A quantity of about 0.5 to 1 ug RNA underwent reverse transcription using random hexamers. TCRdb itself ran the immunoSEQ multiplex PCR reads through MiXCR, one entry per CDR3 protein. In the table there are around 80,000 distinct CDR3 sequences, over 85% of which are singletons. The specimen was CD8+ T cells from PBMCs. These TCRs come from a human donor with Susac syndrome.

The chain carries TRBV4-3 and TRBJ1-1; 8 bases are a match to TRBD1. Germline lookup yields CDR1 LGHNA and CDR2 YSLEER. Losses at the gene ends were 1 base for V and 3 bases for J; bases not matched to a gene: 4. The CDR3 is 15 residues long. CDR3 coding DNA: TGCGCCAGCAGCCAAGTGGACAGGGAGGACACTGAAGCTTTCTTT. Its translation is CASSQVDREDTEAFF.

V usage is TRBV5-1 and J usage is TRBJ2-3; the D gene is possibly TRBD2 (6 bases). With 3 bases removed from V and 4 bases from J, the gap between germline ends came to 12 bases. Germline lookup yields CDR1 SGHRS and CDR2 YFSETQ. The CDR3 is 14 residues long. The CDR3: CASSSGGIPDTQYF. The CDR3 DNA reads TGCGCCAGCAGCTCGGGCGGGATCCCAGATACGCAGTATTTT.

This clonotype came up once. The V gene is TRBV29-1, the J gene TRBJ1-2; no firm D call. V lost 0 bases to trimming and J lost 4 bases, with 6 bases between them. Germline assignment: CDR1 SQVTM and CDR2 ANQGSEA. The CDR3 runs to 12 residues. The CDR3 loop is CSVEDRLYGYTF. CDR3 coding DNA: TGCAGCGTTGAAGACAGGCTCTATGGCTACACCTTC.

V is TRBV13 and J is TRBJ2-7, with D possibly matching TRBD2 (6 bases). V shed 3 bases and J shed 5 bases, with 14 bases lying between them. The CDR3 length is 14 residues. The germline V gene has CDR1 PRHDT and CDR2 FYEKMQ (reference sequence). Written as DNA, the CDR3 is TGTGCCAGCAGCTTCACGGGAGAGACCCACGAGCAGTACTTC. It codes for CASSFTGETHEQYF.

This chain links TRBV4-2 with TRBJ2-3; D perhaps matches TRBD2 (6 bases). Trimming removed 0 bases from V and 4 bases from J, with 14 bases in between. The germline gives CDR1 LGHNA, CDR2 YNFKEQ. There are 16 residues in the CDR3. The CDR3 DNA is TGTGCCAGCAGCCAAGAGTACGGGAGTATGGCAGATACGCAGTATTTT. It encodes CASSQEYGSMADTQYF.

The chain is built from TRBV14 and TRBJ2-7; no reliable D call. The V gene lost 2 bases and the J gene lost 2 bases, with 7 bases spanning the gap. Germline CDR1 SGHDN, CDR2 FVKESK. CDR3 size: 13 residues. As DNA, the CDR3 is TGTGCCAGCAGCCAAAGAGGTCCCTACGAGCAGTACTTC. Its translation: CASSQRGPYEQYF.

The chain links TRBV19 to TRBJ2-1; no definite D call. In germline, CDR1 is LNHDA, CDR2 SQIVND (reference sequence). This CDR3 has 15 amino acids. V shed 3 bases and J shed 3 bases, with 12 bases lying between them. CDR3 region: CASSIWGGNYNEQFF. CDR3 DNA: TGTGCCAGTAGTATTTGGGGTGGGAACTACAATGAGCAGTTCTTC. Based on the CDR3 plus reference TRBV19 and TRBJ2-1, the full variable domain is DGGITQSPKYLFRKEGQNVTLSCEQNLNHDAMYWYRQDPGQGLRLIYYSQIVNDFQKGDIAEGYSVSREKKESFPLTVTSAQKNPTAFYLCASSIWGGNYNEQFFGPGTRLTVL.

The chain carries TRBV7-6 and TRBJ1-3; D is unresolved. V was clipped by 5 bases and J by 0 bases, with 11 bases between them. Germline values: CDR1 SGHVS, CDR2 FNYEAQ. This CDR3 contains 15 residues. This chain's CDR3 is CASSDPVSSGNTIYF. CDR3 sequence (DNA): TGTGCCAGCAGCGATCCCGTTAGCTCTGGAAACACCATATATTTT. The entire variable domain, with the rest obtained from reference TRBV7-6 and TRBJ1-3, is as follows: GAGVSQSPRYKVTKRGQDVALRCDPISGHVSLYWYRQALGQGPEFLTYFNYEAQQDKSGLPNDRFSAERPEGSISTLTIQRTEQRDSAMYRCASSDPVSSGNTIYFGEGSWLTVV.

V is TRBV6-2 or TRBV6-3 and J is TRBJ2-5, with 11 bases matching TRBD2. The CDR3 extends over 17 amino acids. In germline, CDR1 is MNHEY, CDR2 SVGEGT. J was trimmed by 2 bases and V by 4 bases; bases with no gene match: 9. CDR3 region: CASSSPGLADIQETQYF. The CDR3 DNA follows: TGTGCCAGCAGTTCCCCGGGACTAGCGGATATACAAGAGACCCAGTACTTC.

V usage is TRBV5-6 and J usage is TRBJ1-2, with a possible D match to TRBD1 (5 bases). This CDR3 has 15 amino acids. Trimming stripped 0 bases from V and 0 bases from J, with 9 bases between. Germline loops: CDR1 SGHDT, CDR2 YYEEEE. In DNA form, the CDR3 reads TGTGCCAGCAGCTTGGACCCGACAGCTAACTATGGCTACACCTTC. Translation gives CASSLDPTANYGYTF.

V is TRBV2 and J is TRBJ1-2; maybe TRBD1 (5 bases). The CDR3 has 13 residues. V shed 0 bases and J shed 3 bases, with 5 bases lying between them. Germline V CDR1 and CDR2: SNHLY, FYNNEI. The CDR3 sequence is CASSEAGDYGYTF. CDR3 in DNA: TGTGCCAGCAGTGAAGCAGGGGACTATGGCTACACCTTC.

The chain has TRBV3-1 and TRBJ2-7; TRBD2 matches 7 bases. Trimming took 1 base from V and 0 from J; bases not matched to a gene: 6. The CDR3 has 16 amino acids. Germline V gene lookup returns CDR1 LGHDT and CDR2 YNNKEL (reference sequence). The CDR3 bases are TGTGCCAGCAGCCAAGGGGGGGGACTCGACTCCTACGAGCAGTACTTC. Protein: CASSQGGGLDSYEQYF.

The chain links TRBV7-9 to TRBJ1-2; possible D gene TRBD1, 5 bases. The V end lost 1 base, the J end lost 7 bases, and 7 bases lay between the germline ends. Germline CDR1 and CDR2: SEHNR and FQNEAQ (reference sequence). CDR3 length equals 12 residues. The CDR3: CASSLDRGGYTF. The DNA for the CDR3 is TGTGCCAGCAGCTTAGATAGGGGTGGCTACACCTTC.

This chain connects TRBV30 to TRBJ1-6; unclear D gene. The CDR3 covers 15 residues. In germline, CDR1 is GTSNPN, CDR2 SVGIG (reference sequence). The V and J ends lost 1 base and 7 bases respectively, with 14 bases between them. CDR3 protein: CAWSASGDLNSPLHF. Here the CDR3 DNA reads TGTGCCTGGAGTGCCTCTGGCGATTTGAATTCACCCCTCCACTTT.

This sequence joins TRBV3-1 and TRBJ2-3; D is unresolved. Trimming took 3 bases from V and 6 from J, leaving 13 bases between them. This CDR3 spans 14 amino acids. The germline V gene has CDR1 LGHDT and CDR2 YNNKEL (reference sequence). The CDR3 loop is CASSQVTRADTQYF. DNA for the CDR3: TGTGCCAGCAGCCAGGTCACCCGGGCGGATACGCAGTATTTT.

In DNA, the CDR3 is TGCGCCAGCAGCTTGACCGACAGGGGCGACCGGGGCGAGCAGTTCTTC. Its protein is CASSLTDRGDRGEQFF. The chain carries TRBV5-1 and TRBJ2-1; 8 bases are shared with TRBD1. The J segment lost 10 bases and the V segment lost 1 base, leaving 13 bases of the junction unmatched. The germline gives CDR1 SGHRS, CDR2 YFSETQ. The CDR3 runs to 16 residues.